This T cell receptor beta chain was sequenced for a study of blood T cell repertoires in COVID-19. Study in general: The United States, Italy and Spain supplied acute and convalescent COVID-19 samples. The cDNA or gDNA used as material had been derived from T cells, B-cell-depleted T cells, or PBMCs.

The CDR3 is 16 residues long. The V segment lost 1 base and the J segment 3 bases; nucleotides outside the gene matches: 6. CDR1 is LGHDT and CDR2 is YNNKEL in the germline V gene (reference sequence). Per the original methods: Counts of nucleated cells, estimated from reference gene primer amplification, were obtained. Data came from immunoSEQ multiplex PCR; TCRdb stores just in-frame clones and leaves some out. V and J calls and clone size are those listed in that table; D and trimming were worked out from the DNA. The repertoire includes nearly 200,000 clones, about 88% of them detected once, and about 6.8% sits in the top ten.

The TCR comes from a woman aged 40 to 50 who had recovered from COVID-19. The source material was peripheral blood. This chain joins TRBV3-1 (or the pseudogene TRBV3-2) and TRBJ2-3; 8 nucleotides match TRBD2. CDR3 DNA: TGTGCCAGCAGCCAAGTGAGCGGGAGCGCTACAGATACGCAGTATTTT. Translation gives CASSQVSGSATDTQYF.